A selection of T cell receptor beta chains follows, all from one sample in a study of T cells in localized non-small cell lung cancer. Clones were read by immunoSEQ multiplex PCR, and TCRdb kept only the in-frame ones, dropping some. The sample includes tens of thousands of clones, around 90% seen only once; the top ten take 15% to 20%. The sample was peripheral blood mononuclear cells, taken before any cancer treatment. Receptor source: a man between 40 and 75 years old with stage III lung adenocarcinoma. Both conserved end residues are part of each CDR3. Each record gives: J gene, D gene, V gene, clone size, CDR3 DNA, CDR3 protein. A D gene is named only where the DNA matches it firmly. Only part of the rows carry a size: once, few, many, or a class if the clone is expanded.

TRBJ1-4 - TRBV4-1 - TGCGCCAGCAGCAAAGTGCAGAGGATGAAAGGCCGAACTAATGAAAAACTGTTTTTT CASSKVQRMKGRTNEKLFF
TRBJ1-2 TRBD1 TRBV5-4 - TGTGCCAGCAGCTACTCAGGGGGCGGTCCCTTAGGCTACACCTTC CASSYSGGGPLGYTF
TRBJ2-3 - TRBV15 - TGTGCCACCAGCGAGGGGTTCGCGACAGATACGCAGTATTTT CATSEGFATDTQYF
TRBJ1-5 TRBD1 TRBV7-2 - TGTGCCAGCAGCCTAACCGACAGGGCGTTACAGCCCCAGCATTTT CASSLTDRALQPQHF
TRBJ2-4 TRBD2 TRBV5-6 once TGTGCCAGCAGCCGGACTAGCGGGGGACATAACATTCAGTACTTC CASSRTSGGHNIQYF
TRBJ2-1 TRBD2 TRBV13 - TGTGCCAGCAGCTCAGGACTAGCTGCCTGGAGTGAGCAGTTCTTC CASSSGLAAWSEQFF
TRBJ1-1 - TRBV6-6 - TGTGCCAGCACTCAACGGGGCAGGCCCAACACTGAAGCTTTCTTT CASTQRGRPNTEAFF
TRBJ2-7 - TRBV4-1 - TGCGCCAGCAGCCAAGATCTGGCGAGGAGCTCCTCGTACGAGCAGTACTTC CASSQDLARSSSYEQYF
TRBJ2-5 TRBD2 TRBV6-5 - TGTGCCAGCAGTTACAGGCTCCCGGGGACTACAGAGACCCAGTACTTC CASSYRLPGTTETQYF
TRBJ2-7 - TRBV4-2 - TGTGCCAGCAGCCAGACTCCGGGGCAGGGGTCCTACGAGCAGTACTTC CASSQTPGQGSYEQYF
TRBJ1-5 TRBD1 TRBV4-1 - TGCGCCAGCAGCCAACCGACAGGGGGCAATCAGCCCCAGCATTTT CASSQPTGGNQPQHF
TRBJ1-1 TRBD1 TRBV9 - TGTGCCAGCAGCCCTGGACAGGGCCTGAACACTGAAGCTTTCTTT CASSPGQGLNTEAFF
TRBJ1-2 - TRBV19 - TGTGCCAGTAGGTTTCAGGGAGAAGGGCTTAACTATGGCTACACCTTC CASRFQGEGLNYGYTF
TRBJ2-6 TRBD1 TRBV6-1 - TGTGCCAGCAGAGCGACAGGGGCGGGGGCCAACGTCCTGACTTTC CASRATGAGANVLTF
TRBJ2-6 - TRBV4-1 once TGCGCCAGCAGCCAAGCCTCTACAGGGTCTGGGGCCAACGTCCTGACTTTC CASSQASTGSGANVLTF
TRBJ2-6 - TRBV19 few TGTGCCAGTAGTCCCAGGGGTAGGCGCTCTGGGGCCAACGTCCTGACTTTC CASSPRGRRSGANVLTF
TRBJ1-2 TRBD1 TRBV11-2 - TGTGCCAGCAGCTTAAGGACAGGGGCCCACTATGGCTACACCTTC CASSLRTGAHYGYTF
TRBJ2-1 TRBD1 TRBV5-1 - TGCGCCAGCAGCTTCAGGGGGATCTCCTACAATGAGCAGTTCTTC CASSFRGISYNEQFF
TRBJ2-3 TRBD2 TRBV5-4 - TGTGCCAGCAGCCTGACCCCTTCTAGCGGGGGGGCCCTCACAGATACGCAGTATTTT CASSLTPSSGGALTDTQYF
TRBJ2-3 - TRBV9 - TGTGCCAGCAGCGCCCGTGAGGGGTCTAGCACAGATACGCAGTATTTT CASSAREGSSTDTQYF
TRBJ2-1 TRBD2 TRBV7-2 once TGTGCCAGCAGCTTAGCGACTAGCGGGGGCAATGAGCAGTTCTTC CASSLATSGGNEQFF
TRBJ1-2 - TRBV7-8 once TGTGCCAGCAGCTTAGCGCAGGGTCGTAAAGGCTACACCTTC CASSLAQGRKGYTF
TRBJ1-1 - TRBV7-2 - TGTGCCAGCACCCAGGGGAGGAGCATGAACACTGAAGCTTTCTTT CASTQGRSMNTEAFF
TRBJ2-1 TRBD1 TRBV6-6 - TGTGCCAGCAGTTACGGTGGGACAGTCTTTTACAATGAGCAGTTCTTC CASSYGGTVFYNEQFF
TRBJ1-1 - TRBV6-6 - TGTGCCAGCATTGGGGGGAACACTGAAGCTTTCTTT CASIGGNTEAFF
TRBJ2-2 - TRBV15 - TGTGCCACCAGCATAAGGGGGACCGGGGAGCTGTTTTTT CATSIRGTGELFF
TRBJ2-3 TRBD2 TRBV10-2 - TGCGCCAGCAGTGAGACTAGCGGGGGGACGGCTCGAGATACGCAGTATTTT CASSETSGGTARDTQYF
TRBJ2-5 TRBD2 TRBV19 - TGTGCCAGTAGGCTAGCGGGGGCTCAAGAGACCCAGTACTTC CASRLAGAQETQYF
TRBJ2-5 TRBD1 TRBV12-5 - TGTGCTAGTGGTTTGGATACAGGGGAGGAGACCCAGTACTTC CASGLDTGEETQYF
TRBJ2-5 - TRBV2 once TGTGCCAGCGCGGTATATAGGGAGACCCAGTACTTC CASAVYRETQYF
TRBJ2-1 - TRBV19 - TGTGCCAGTAGTATAGCAACGGGACCGTACAATGAGCAGTTCTTC CASSIATGPYNEQFF
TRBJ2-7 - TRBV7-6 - TGTGCCAGCAGCTCCCGCGGTGGGACAATATACGAGCAGTACTTC CASSSRGGTIYEQYF
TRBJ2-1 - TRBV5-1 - TGCGCCAGCAGCTTGGGGGGGCGCCGAGATGAGCAGTTCTTC CASSLGGRRDEQFF
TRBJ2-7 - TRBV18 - TGTGCCAGCTCACCACCGGGAAAAGGGGACTCCTACGAGCAGTACTTC CASSPPGKGDSYEQYF
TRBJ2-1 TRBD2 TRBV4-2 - TGTGCCAGCAGCCAAGCTACTAGCGGGGGGGCAAATGAGCAGTTCTTC CASSQATSGGANEQFF
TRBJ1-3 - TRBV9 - TGTGCCAGCAGCAATAGGGTGAGCTCTGGAAACACCATATATTTT CASSNRVSSGNTIYF
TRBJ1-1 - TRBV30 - TGTGCCTGGAGTTATTATACAGGAAACACTGAAGCTTTCTTT CAWSYYTGNTEAFF
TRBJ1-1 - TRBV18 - TGTGCCAGCTCACCGGCAGGAGGTTGGACTGAAGCTTTCTTT CASSPAGGWTEAFF
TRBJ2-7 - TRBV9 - TGTGCCAGCAGCGTAGGAGGGCGGGACTCCTACGAGCAGTACTTC CASSVGGRDSYEQYF
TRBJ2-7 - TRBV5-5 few TGTGCCAGCAGCTTCATGGTGGGGGAATACGAGCAGTACTTC CASSFMVGEYEQYF
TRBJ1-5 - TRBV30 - TGTGCCTGGTCGCTTAGCAATCAGCCCCAGCATTTT CAWSLSNQPQHF